The TCR beta chain under discussion was sequenced for a study of blood T cell repertoires in COVID-19 (dated by TCRdb to 2018 to 2020). Regarding the research as a whole: Samples covering the acute and convalescent phases of COVID-19 were provided by collaborators in the United States, Italy and Spain. The prospective study material was composed of cDNA or gDNA derived from T cells, B-cell-depleted T cells, or PBMCs. Deeply sampled blood TCRbeta repertoires from subjects exposed to, actively infected with, or recovered from COVID-19 were included in the dataset. The repertoires were released in a freely available public database intended as a resource for research on the immune response to SARS-CoV-2. The samples were drawn from two sources: the first 160 participants of the ongoing ImmuneRACE study, and 1,200 or so subjects contributed by 6 global collaborators. A de-identified subject ID, COVID-19 status, age in years and sex were almost always included in the sample metadata. HLA class I and class II types, where available, came from metadata supplied by the sample provider rather than from assay-based typing. The study at large found these results: Clinical and demographic metadata were provided uncurated, with the amount varying by source and participant.

Turning to this clone: Its antigen remains undetermined. Per-nucleotide qualities are absent, and no much larger clonotype sits a single base away.

The immunoSEQ Assay, a bias-controlled multiplex PCR, was used to amplify TCRbeta CDR3 regions from genomic DNA. Per the authors' processing: The number of nucleated cells in each sample was estimated from the amplification of reference gene primers within the assay. To quantify the absolute abundance of each unique TCRbeta CDR3 rearrangement, sequence reads were collapsed and filtered. For each sample, productive Simpson clonality was calculated as the square root of Simpson's diversity index across productive rearrangements. TCRdb obtained this table from immuneACCESS and retained in-frame rearrangements with V and J assigned. These tables miss some clones; where compared with another copy, unresolved V genes account for less than half of the shortfall, and the remainder is unexplained. The D gene and trimming were derived from the DNA, and the V and J assignments and clone size from that table. Here the sample has some 50,000 clones; approximately 95% occur a single time. 0.9% to 1.1% of the sample rests with the top ten.

At one collaborating source in Seattle, patients were enrolled during active infection and were followed longitudinally through the course of disease. The collaborating institutions used their own protocols to collect whole blood in K2EDTA tubes. Collaborator samples were shipped for TCRbeta analysis as frozen whole blood, isolated PBMCs, or DNA extracted from either sample type. The germline V gene supplies CDR1 MNHNS and CDR2 SASEGT. The CDR3, from cysteine to phenylalanine, totals 16 residues. Only the CDR3 DNA stays, 48 bases, in frame from base 1. V ends up 2 bases short and J 4 bases short, with an unmatched junction base count of 10.

The chain links TRBV6-1 with TRBJ1-2; TRBD1 agrees with 7 junctional bases. Sequencing was done on a sample of peripheral blood. The sequence came from a man in his fifties or sixties with COVID-19, enrolled during active disease. The sequenced DNA: TGTGCCAGCAGTGAACCGGGACAGATTTGGAGCTATGGCTACACCTTC. Translated, it reads CASSEPGQIWSYGYTF.